Listed below are T cell receptor beta chains from one sample, sequenced in a study of cytotoxic CD8 clonotypes in ibrutinib-treated CLL. TCRdb keeps only in-frame clones here, not all; method: immunoSEQ multiplex PCR. In the table there are more than 150,000 clones, about 72% of which are singletons. Sequenced material: PBMCs, taken after 24 months of ibrutinib treatment. Receptor source: a human donor with chronic lymphocytic leukemia. Both conserved end residues are part of each CDR3. D genes are given only for firm matches. Not all rows give a size; the values are once, few, many and, for expanded clones, a class.

TRBJ2-2	.	TRBV23-1	TRBD2	CASGGETGELFF	TGCGCCAGCGGGGGGGAAACCGGGGAGCTGTTTTTT
TRBJ1-1	.	TRBV5-1	.	CASSLGGRPDTEAFF	TGCGCCAGCAGCTTGGGGGGCCGACCGGACACTGAAGCTTTCTTT
TRBJ2-5	.	TRBV4-1	TRBD2	CASSQLAVPVQVQETQYF	TGCGCCAGCAGCCAACTAGCGGTCCCCGTCCAGGTCCAAGAGACCCAGTACTTC
TRBJ2-1	once	TRBV4-2	TRBD2	CASSQFPPLAGLSEQFF	TGTGCCAGCAGCCAATTCCCCCCCCTAGCGGGACTTAGTGAGCAGTTCTTC
TRBJ2-3	.	TRBV11-2	.	CASGRGTDTQYF	TGTGCCAGCGGGCGAGGGACAGATACGCAGTATTTT
TRBJ2-3	.	TRBV5-4	TRBD2	CASSFGLAGTDTQYF	TGTGCCAGCAGCTTTGGACTAGCAGGCACAGATACGCAGTATTTT
TRBJ2-7	.	TRBV25-1	.	CASSEGYEQYF	TGTGCCAGCAGTGAAGGGTACGAGCAGTACTTC
TRBJ2-2	.	TRBV5-6	.	CASSPRAKNTGELFF	TGTGCCAGCAGCCCACGGGCGAAGAACACCGGGGAGCTGTTTTTT
TRBJ1-3	.	TRBV5-4	TRBD1	CASSLPGQRNTIYF	TGTGCCAGCAGCTTACCGGGACAGCGAAACACCATATATTTT
TRBJ1-3	.	TRBV30	.	CACQEDSGNTIYF	TGTGCCTGTCAGGAGGACTCTGGAAACACCATATATTTT
TRBJ2-7	.	TRBV4-3	TRBD2	CASSQVSSGNSYEQYF	TGCGCCAGCAGCCAGGTTTCTAGCGGTAACTCCTACGAGCAGTACTTC
TRBJ2-5	.	TRBV6-1	TRBD1	CASSRMTGGQETQYF	TGTGCCAGCAGTAGAATGACAGGGGGCCAAGAGACCCAGTACTTC
TRBJ1-5	.	TRBV12-5	.	CASGFQGSSNQPQHF	TGTGCTAGTGGTTTTCAGGGATCAAGCAATCAGCCCCAGCATTTT
TRBJ2-1	.	TRBV6-6	TRBD2	CASSYGAAGDNEQFF	TGTGCCAGCAGTTACGGGGCAGCGGGGGACAATGAGCAGTTCTTC
TRBJ1-4	.	TRBV30	TRBD1	CAWRDKTGINEKLFF	TGTGCCTGGAGAGACAAGACAGGGATTAATGAAAAACTGTTTTTT
TRBJ2-7	few	TRBV11-2	TRBD2	CASSPRWGLAGPYEQYF	TGTGCCAGCAGCCCGCGGTGGGGACTAGCGGGCCCCTACGAGCAGTACTTC
TRBJ2-4	.	TRBV6-1	.	CASMLGQTGNIQYF	TGTGCCAGCATGCTGGGACAAACGGGAAACATTCAGTACTTC
TRBJ2-3	.	TRBV13	TRBD2	CASSERLAAITDTQYF	TGTGCCAGCAGCGAACGACTAGCGGCGATCACAGATACGCAGTATTTT
TRBJ2-7	once	TRBV13	.	CASRQGEYEQYF	TGTGCCAGCAGGCAAGGGGAATACGAGCAGTACTTC
TRBJ2-2	.	TRBV30	.	CAWRKTGRYTGELFF	TGTGCCTGGAGGAAGACGGGCCGCTACACCGGGGAGCTGTTTTTT
TRBJ2-5	.	TRBV5-5	TRBD2	CASSRGLAKETQYF	TGTGCCAGCAGCCGGGGACTAGCGAAAGAGACCCAGTACTTC
TRBJ2-3	.	TRBV9	.	CASSVGANQNTDTQYF	TGTGCCAGCAGCGTAGGGGCAAATCAAAACACAGATACGCAGTATTTT
TRBJ2-3	.	TRBV5-1	TRBD2	CASRGNSGSTDTQYF	TGCGCCAGCAGGGGGAATAGCGGGAGCACAGATACGCAGTATTTT